This entry features one TCR beta chain sequence. The method was immunoSEQ multiplex PCR; TCRdb's version includes in-frame clones alone and lacks a portion of them. The sample yields about 2.3 million clones, about 92% seen once. These data originate in a study of shared clonotypes between healthy human individuals. This CDR3 region has 15 residues. Germline V gives CDR1 LNHDA, CDR2 SQIVND (reference sequence). The J segment lost 9 bases and the V segment lost 1 base, leaving 6 bases of the junction unmatched. The sequence was obtained from a man between 18 and 35 years old in good health. Some clones in this sample may be carry-over from other donors' samples. This chain links TRBV19 with TRBJ2-1; 10 nucleotides agree with TRBD2. The sequenced sample consisted of naive CD4+ T cells from PBMCs. Subset reported: CD45RA+ positively selected. The CDR3 DNA reads as TGTGCCAGTAGTATAGTCGCTAGCGGGAGTACTGAGCAGTTCTTC. Translating it yields CASSIVASGSTEQFF.